This entry features one T cell receptor (beta chain) sequence. Its antigen is unknown. Recent vaccinations or acute infections were absent in the healthy HIV-negative adult donors. Produced via immunoSEQ multiplex PCR; TCRdb's table is partial and in-frame only. The sample holds roughly 500,000 clones; 60% to 85% are singletons and the top ten take 13%. This CDR3 has 13 amino acids. Germline-derived CDR1 and CDR2 are SNHLY and FYNNEI. Trimming shortened V by 3 bases and J by 3 bases, and 8 bases separated the two germline ends. The sample is drawn from a study of shared clonotypes between healthy human individuals. Overall study context: Donor ages ranged 18 to 49 years: a couple of women, three men.

Study-wide results and caveats: Sharing of clonotypes among donors was expected to vary with sequencing depth.

This chain uses TRBV2 with TRBJ1-1; D uncertain. The sequence was collected from a woman between 40 and 55 years old in good health. Some clones in this sample may be carry-over from other donors' samples. Sequenced sample: PBMCs. The CDR3 sequence: CASSEGFDTEAFF. CDR3 nucleotides: TGTGCCAGCAGTGAGGGATTCGACACTGAAGCTTTCTTT. Together with reference TRBV2 and TRBJ1-1, the CDR3 gives the full variable domain: EPEVTQTPSHQVTQMGQEVILRCVPISNHLYFYWYRQILGQKVEFLVSFYNNEISEKSEIFDDQFSVERPDGSNFTLKIRSTKLEDSAMYFCASSEGFDTEAFFGQGTRLTVV.